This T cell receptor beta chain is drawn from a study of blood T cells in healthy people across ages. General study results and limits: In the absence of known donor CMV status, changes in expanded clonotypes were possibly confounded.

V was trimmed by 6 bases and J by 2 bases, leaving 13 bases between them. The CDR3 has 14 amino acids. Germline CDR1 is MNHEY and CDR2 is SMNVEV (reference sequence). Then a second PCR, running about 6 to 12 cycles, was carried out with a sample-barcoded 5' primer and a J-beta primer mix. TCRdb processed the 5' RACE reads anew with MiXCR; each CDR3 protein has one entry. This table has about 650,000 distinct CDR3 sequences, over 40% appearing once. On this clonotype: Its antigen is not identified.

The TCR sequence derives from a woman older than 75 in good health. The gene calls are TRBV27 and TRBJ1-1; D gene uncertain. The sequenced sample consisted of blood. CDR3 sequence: CASRMTLANTEAFF. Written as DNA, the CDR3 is TGTGCCAGCAGAATGACGCTCGCTAACACTGAAGCTTTCTTT.